This passage covers 29 T cell receptor beta chains from one sample sequenced in a study of shared clonotypes between healthy human individuals. This table comes from immunoSEQ multiplex PCR, and its TCRdb copy is limited to in-frame clones, with some not included. The repertoire holds around 2,000,000 clones, with 85% to 95% as singletons. The sample comprised naive CD4+ T cells sorted from blood. Stated subset: CD45RA+ positively selected. The receptors here all came from a man younger than 30 in good health.

The CDR3 nucleotides read TGCGCCAGCAGCCGAGGGGACACATTGAACACTGAAGCTTTCTTT. The encoded protein is CASSRGDTLNTEAFF. This sequence joins TRBV4-3 and TRBJ1-1; D is possibly TRBD1 (6 bases). Deletions cut 4 bases from V and 0 bases from J, with 12 bases between. The CDR3 is 15 residues long. Germline V gene data show CDR1 as LGHNA and CDR2 as YSLEER.

This chain connects TRBV7-2 to TRBJ1-6; 9 bases agree with TRBD1. The CDR3 loop spans 17 amino acids. Germline CDR1 SGHTA, CDR2 FQGNSA. With 0 bases clipped from V and 7 bases from J, the junction kept 7 bases outside the gene matches. The DNA of the CDR3 is TGTGCCAGCAGCTTAGCGCGGGGACAGGGTCCAAATTCACCCCTCCACTTT. This gives the protein CASSLARGQGPNSPLHF.

The chain links TRBV6-9 to TRBJ1-5, with D possibly being TRBD1 (6 bases). The V and J ends lost 0 bases and 5 bases respectively, with 14 bases between them. This CDR3 contains 16 residues. Germline CDR1 is MNHGY and CDR2 is SVAAGI. The CDR3, as DNA: TGTGCCAGCAGTTATTCAAGAGGGGGAGCGTATCAGCCCCAGCATTTT. Translating it yields CASSYSRGGAYQPQHF.

This chain connects TRBV9 to TRBJ2-1; perhaps TRBD2 as D (6 bases). CDR3 length equals 16 residues. Looked up from germline, CDR1 is SGDLS and CDR2 is YYNGEE. Trimming took 2 bases from V and 1 from J, leaving 13 bases between them. The CDR3 reads CASSVTGVLSYNEQFF. The CDR3 coding sequence is TGTGCCAGCAGCGTGACGGGAGTATTGTCCTACAATGAGCAGTTCTTC.

This chain joins TRBV5-5 and TRBJ1-6, with 7 bases identical to TRBD1. Trimming cost V 5 bases and J 7 bases; bases outside gene matches: 9. The CDR3 is 15 residues long. Germline values: CDR1 SGHKS, CDR2 YYEKEE (reference sequence). The CDR3 region is CASSFNRGGNSPLHF. The CDR3 nucleotides read TGTGCCAGCAGTTTCAACAGGGGCGGAAATTCACCCCTCCACTTT.

The count of this clone is one. CDR3 residues: CASSAGTGATYEQYF. The CDR3 DNA reads TGTGCCAGCAGCGCGGGGACAGGCGCCACCTACGAGCAGTACTTC. The chain links TRBV9 to TRBJ2-7; TRBD1 matches 8 bases. The CDR3 has 15 residues. V lost 3 bases and J lost 2; bases outside the gene matches: 7. Germline V lookup: CDR1 SGDLS, CDR2 YYNGEE.

V is TRBV27 and J is TRBJ2-3; TRBD2 might be the D (7 bases). Trimming removed 4 bases from V and 3 bases from J, with 14 bases in between. Germline assignment: CDR1 MNHEY and CDR2 SMNVEV (reference sequence). The CDR3 sequence is 15 residues long. The DNA for the CDR3 is TGTGCCAGCAGTTCGCGGGGGCTTCGGACAGATACGCAGTATTTT. Translating it yields CASSSRGLRTDTQYF.

The rearrangement uses TRBV5-1 and TRBJ2-7; D ambiguous. The V gene's germline CDR1 is SGHRS and CDR2 YFSETQ. Deletions cut 4 bases from V and 1 base from J, with 12 bases between. The CDR3 is made up of 14 amino acids. In nucleotides, the CDR3 is TGCGCCAGCAGCGCCGGCCTTAGTTCCTACGAGCAGTACTTC. Translation gives CASSAGLSSYEQYF.

The chain couples TRBV5-1 to TRBJ2-5; no clear D gene. The CDR3 has 13 residues. Germline CDR1 SGHRS, CDR2 YFSETQ. Trimming cost V 0 bases and J 7 bases, with 10 bases left between them. For the CDR3, the DNA is TGCGCCAGCAGCTTGGAGTTAGGCGCGACCCAGTACTTC. Translation: CASSLELGATQYF.

This chain joins TRBV15 and TRBJ1-6, with TRBD1 identical over 8 bases. V gave up 5 bases and J gave up 9 bases; unmatched junction bases: 12. There are 16 residues in the CDR3. In germline, CDR1 is LNHNV, CDR2 YYDKDF (reference sequence). CDR3 sequence: CATSGGQGRGGSPLHF. CDR3 DNA: TGTGCCACCAGCGGCGGACAGGGTCGGGGTGGTTCACCCCTCCACTTT.

The chain joins TRBV27 to TRBJ2-2; TRBD1 matches 8 bases. CDR3 size: 15 residues. Losses at the gene ends were 5 bases for V and 7 bases for J; bases not matched to a gene: 9. Germline V gene data show CDR1 as MNHEY and CDR2 as SMNVEV (reference sequence). The CDR3 is CASSLDRGSNGELFF. CDR3 DNA: TGTGCCAGCAGTCTTGACAGGGGCTCAAACGGGGAGCTGTTTTTT.

Note on this clone: Other DNA variants within this sample encode the same CDR3. The chain links TRBV27 to TRBJ2-7; D is unresolved. Germline values: CDR1 MNHEY, CDR2 SMNVEV (reference sequence). The length of the CDR3 is 13 residues. The V gene lost 0 bases and the J gene lost 3 bases, with 6 bases spanning the gap. CDR3 nucleotide sequence: TGTGCCAGCAGTTTATCCCCACGCTACGAGCAGTACTTC. Its protein is CASSLSPRYEQYF.

A remark on this clone: Other nucleotide sequences from this sample produce the same CDR3. This chain uses TRBV5-1 with TRBJ1-1; D not resolved. In germline, CDR1 is SGHRS, CDR2 YFSETQ. The CDR3 extends over 14 amino acids. Trimming stripped 2 bases from V and 1 base from J, with 9 bases between. The CDR3 region is CASSLGRGNTEAFF. The CDR3 nucleotides read TGCGCCAGCAGCTTAGGAAGAGGGAACACTGAAGCTTTCTTT.

The chain is built from TRBV10-3 and TRBJ2-7; D assignment may be TRBD1 or TRBD2 (6 bases each). V shed 10 bases and J shed 6 bases, with 28 bases lying between them. CDR1 is ENHRY, CDR2 SYGVKD, per germline. The CDR3 is made up of 16 amino acids. CDR3 region: CATRRGGQGGPGEQYF. Written as DNA, the CDR3 is TGTGCCACCCGGAGAGGGGGGCAGGGTGGCCCTGGCGAGCAGTACTTC.

The rearrangement uses TRBV2 and TRBJ1-5; no reliable D call. The CDR3 loop spans 14 amino acids. Germline CDR1 and CDR2: SNHLY and FYNNEI. The V gene lost 5 bases and the J gene lost 2 bases, with 10 bases spanning the gap. CDR3 protein: CASSLGFGNQPQHF. DNA of the CDR3: TGTGCCAGCAGTCTCGGTTTTGGCAATCAGCCCCAGCATTTT.

The genes are TRBV11-2 and TRBJ2-1; D is possibly TRBD2 (6 bases). CDR3 length: 15 residues. The V gene lost 4 bases and the J gene lost 2 bases, with 12 bases spanning the gap. Per germline, CDR1 SGHAT and CDR2 FQNNGV. CDR3 in amino acids: CASSSLGGTYNEQFF. CDR3 in DNA: TGTGCCAGCAGCTCCCTCGGGGGTACCTACAATGAGCAGTTCTTC.

This chain joins TRBV7-9 and TRBJ2-1, with D possibly being TRBD1 (6 bases). V was trimmed by 4 bases and J by 9 bases, leaving 16 bases between them. Germline V gene lookup returns CDR1 SEHNR and CDR2 FQNEAQ (reference sequence). The CDR3 runs 14 residues. CDR3 sequence reads: CASSSLGQRGEQFF. CDR3 DNA sequence: TGTGCCAGCAGCTCGCTTGGACAGCGAGGTGAGCAGTTCTTC.

The chain carries TRBV29-1 and TRBJ2-3; 8 nucleotides align to TRBD2. Unmatched junction bases numbered 4, after V lost 4 bases and J lost 4 bases. The CDR3 extends over 13 amino acids. CDR1 SQVTM and CDR2 ANQGSEA come from the germline V gene. CDR3: CSVAGGPADTQYF. The CDR3 nucleotides are TGCAGCGTTGCGGGGGGGCCAGCAGATACGCAGTATTTT.

This clone has just one count. The chain recombines TRBV9 with TRBJ2-7; perhaps TRBD1 as D (6 bases). CDR1 and CDR2 from the germline V gene are SGDLS and YYNGEE. The V gene lost 4 bases and the J gene lost 1 base, with 15 bases spanning the gap. The CDR3 is made up of 15 amino acids. CDR3 sequence: CASSRQEDSSYEQYF. The CDR3 DNA sequence: TGTGCCAGCAGCCGGCAGGAGGACAGTTCCTACGAGCAGTACTTC.

V and J are TRBV18 and TRBJ2-5, with TRBD2 matching 7 bases. This CDR3 has 16 residues. The V gene end was trimmed by 8 bases and the J gene end by 3 bases; junction bases not matched to a gene: 15. Germline CDR1 and CDR2: KGHSH and LQKENI. This chain's CDR3 is CASLRGMGGVKETQYF. The CDR3 DNA sequence: TGTGCCAGCCTCCGAGGGATGGGAGGGGTCAAAGAGACCCAGTACTTC.

V and J are TRBV6-6 and TRBJ2-3; TRBD2 might be the D (6 bases). Germline V lookup: CDR1 MNHNY, CDR2 SVGAGI (reference sequence). V was cut by 5 bases and J by 5 bases, with 20 bases left in between. CDR3 size: 16 residues. Written as DNA, the CDR3 is TGTGCCAGCAGTCGCCGGGACTCCCTTGATCTAGATACGCAGTATTTT. Residues: CASSRRDSLDLDTQYF.

V is TRBV4-1 and J is TRBJ1-6; D gene uncertain. Germline V gives CDR1 MGHRA, CDR2 YSYEKL. V was clipped by 4 bases and J by 0 bases, with 7 bases between them. This CDR3 region has 15 residues. The chain's CDR3 is CASSLLDSYNSPLHF. The DNA for the CDR3 is TGCGCCAGCAGCCTTCTTGACTCCTATAATTCACCCCTCCACTTT.

The V and J genes are TRBV5-1 and TRBJ2-2; D unclear. The V end was cut by 0 bases, the J end by 5 bases, with 8 bases between. The V gene's germline CDR1 is SGHRS and CDR2 YFSETQ. The CDR3 is made up of 14 amino acids. The DNA for the CDR3 is TGCGCCAGCAGCTTGGAAGGTCAGACCGGGGAGCTGTTTTTT. The encoded protein is CASSLEGQTGELFF.

The V gene is TRBV7-8, the J gene TRBJ2-2; D possibly uses TRBD1 or TRBD2 (5 bases each). This CDR3 has 16 residues. From germline, CDR1 is SGHVS and CDR2 FQNEAQ. V gave up 8 bases and J gave up 3 bases, with 19 bases separating them. The CDR3 here is CASPPWALGDTGELFF. The CDR3 bases are TGTGCCAGCCCACCCTGGGCACTAGGGGACACCGGGGAGCTGTTTTTT.

The chain combines TRBV2 with TRBJ2-3; D is possibly TRBD1 (6 bases). The CDR3 extends over 15 amino acids. V was pared by 6 bases and J by 1 base, with 14 bases between. CDR1 is SNHLY, CDR2 FYNNEI, per germline. As DNA, the CDR3 is TGTGCCAGCAGCCTACAGGGTATAGGCACAGATACGCAGTATTTT. Translation gives CASSLQGIGTDTQYF.

This clone was seen a single time. The V gene is TRBV18, the J gene TRBJ1-1, with D unclear. The germline V gene has CDR1 KGHSH and CDR2 LQKENI. The CDR3 has 12 residues. V was cut by 4 bases and J by 1 base, with 4 bases left in between. This CDR3 is CASSQRNTEAFF. The CDR3, as DNA: TGTGCCAGCTCACAACGGAACACTGAAGCTTTCTTT.

V usage is TRBV6-6 and J usage is TRBJ1-5; D gene uncertain. Germline CDR1 and CDR2: MNHNY and SVGAGI (reference sequence). This CDR3 has 14 residues. V lost 2 bases, J lost 9 bases, and 14 bases lay in between. For the CDR3, the DNA is TGTGCCAGCAGTTACGCCGGATCTGGGAGGCCCCAGCATTTT. Its protein is CASSYAGSGRPQHF.

The chain is built from TRBV6-6 and TRBJ2-5; D gene ambiguous. Germline V gene lookup returns CDR1 MNHNY and CDR2 SVGAGI (reference sequence). The V gene lost 5 bases and the J gene lost 4 bases, with 11 bases spanning the gap. There are 13 residues in the CDR3. The CDR3 bases are TGTGCCAGCAGTCCCGGAGCAACAGAGACCCAGTACTTC. It codes for CASSPGATETQYF.

This chain connects TRBV7-9 to TRBJ1-6; tentatively, D is TRBD1 (5 bases). The CDR3 totals 16 residues. Trimming left V 1 base short and J 5 bases short, with 12 bases between. Germline values: CDR1 SEHNR, CDR2 FQNEAQ (reference sequence). In nucleotides, the CDR3 is TGTGCCAGCAGCTTAGTCGGCAGGGCAGATAATTCACCCCTCCACTTT. Its translation is CASSLVGRADNSPLHF.